Listed below are T cell receptor beta chains from one sample, sequenced in a study of blood T cell repertoires in COVID-19. TCRdb keeps only in-frame clones here, not all; method: immunoSEQ multiplex PCR. The sample yields tens of thousands of clones, roughly 79% seen once. The sequenced sample consisted of peripheral blood. Receptors originate from an older man with COVID-19, enrolled during active disease. Each CDR3 is given with its conserved first and last residue. D genes are given only for firm matches. A clone size is listed for some rows: how often the clone was seen (once, few, many), or a class if it is expanded.

D: TRBD1; V: TRBV4-1; J: TRBJ2-7; size: .; DNA: TGCGCCAGCAGCCAAGTCCCCGGGACAGGCGTCTACGAGCAGTACTTC; CDR3: CASSQVPGTGVYEQYF
D: .; V: TRBV11-2; J: TRBJ2-7; size: .; DNA: TGTGCCAGCAGCTTGAATAGGCAGGGATACTACGAGCAGTACTTC; CDR3: CASSLNRQGYYEQYF
D: TRBD2; V: TRBV5-1; J: TRBJ2-1; size: .; DNA: TGCGCCAGCAGCTTGGCCCCAACTAGCGCCGATGAGCAGTTCTTC; CDR3: CASSLAPTSADEQFF
D: TRBD1; V: TRBV27; J: TRBJ1-2; size: .; DNA: TGTGCCAGCAGGTCGACAGGGGGTTATGGCTACACCTTC; CDR3: CASRSTGGYGYTF
D: TRBD2; V: TRBV10-3; J: TRBJ2-1; size: .; DNA: TGTGCCACATGGACTAGCGGGGGGATTAGCTCCTACAATGAGCAGTTCTTC; CDR3: CATWTSGGISSYNEQFF
D: TRBD1; V: TRBV19; J: TRBJ2-3; size: .; DNA: TGTGCCACTCGAGACAGGGGAGAGTCAGATACGCAGTATTTT; CDR3: CATRDRGESDTQYF
D: TRBD1; V: TRBV6-6; J: TRBJ1-1; size: .; DNA: TGTGCCAGCATGCCGAGGGGGCGTGGGAACACTGAAGCTTTCTTT; CDR3: CASMPRGRGNTEAFF
D: TRBD1; V: TRBV9; J: TRBJ1-4; size: .; DNA: TGTGCCAGCAGCGCCCGACAGGGATTGAATGAAAAACTGTTTTTT; CDR3: CASSARQGLNEKLFF
D: TRBD2; V: TRBV5-1; J: TRBJ2-7; size: .; DNA: TGCGCCAGCAGCCCCGGGACTAGCGGCTACTACTCCTACGAGCAGTACTTC; CDR3: CASSPGTSGYYSYEQYF
D: .; V: TRBV4-2; J: TRBJ2-3; size: .; DNA: TGTGCCAGCAGCCAAGATTCGGCCCAGGCCACTGCGGGGAAGGAAACAGATACGCAGTATTTT; CDR3: CASSQDSAQATAGKETDTQYF
D: .; V: TRBV21-1; J: TRBJ2-7; size: .; DNA: TGTGCCAGCAGCAAAGGGACAGGGACTTACGAGCAGTACTTC; CDR3: CASSKGTGTYEQYF
D: .; V: TRBV18; J: TRBJ1-1; size: .; DNA: TGTGCCAGCTCACCACCTTCTGCCGGCAGGGGATACACTGAAGCTTTCTTT; CDR3: CASSPPSAGRGYTEAFF
D: TRBD1; V: TRBV12-5; J: TRBJ2-5; size: .; DNA: TGTGCTAGTGGTTGGAGGACAGGGTGGGAGACCCAGTACTTC; CDR3: CASGWRTGWETQYF
D: TRBD1; V: TRBV7-3; J: TRBJ2-1; size: medium-sized; DNA: TGTGCCAGCAGCCCGGGACAGGGAGAGGGCAATGAGCAGTTCTTC; CDR3: CASSPGQGEGNEQFF
D: .; V: TRBV2; J: TRBJ1-3; size: .; DNA: TGTGCCAGCAGCCCTACTAGGGTAGGGTTTGGAAACACCATATATTTT; CDR3: CASSPTRVGFGNTIYF
D: TRBD1; V: TRBV6-5; J: TRBJ2-3; size: .; DNA: TGTGCCAGCAGTTACCGAGGGACAGGGGGCACAGATACGCAGTATTTT; CDR3: CASSYRGTGGTDTQYF
D: TRBD2; V: TRBV4-1; J: TRBJ2-1; size: .; DNA: TGCGCCAGCAGCCAAGGAATCAGCAGACTAGCGGGAGTAAATGAGCAGTTCTTC; CDR3: CASSQGISRLAGVNEQFF
D: .; V: TRBV6-4; J: TRBJ2-1; size: few; DNA: TGTGCCAGCAGTGACACGGACAGCTCCTACAATGAGCAGTTCTTC; CDR3: CASSDTDSSYNEQFF
D: .; V: TRBV3-1/TRBV3-2; J: TRBJ1-2; size: .; DNA: TGTGCCAGCAGCCAGGTTCAGGGAGGACGCTATGGCTACACCTTC; CDR3: CASSQVQGGRYGYTF
D: TRBD2; V: TRBV5-1; J: TRBJ2-2; size: .; DNA: TGCGCCAGCAGCCACGCTTCTAGCGGGGCGAACACCGGGGAGCTGTTTTTT; CDR3: CASSHASSGANTGELFF
D: .; V: TRBV11-2; J: TRBJ2-2; size: .; DNA: TGTGCCAGCAGCTTAGAGCGCACCGGGGAGCTGTTTTTT; CDR3: CASSLERTGELFF
D: .; V: TRBV19; J: TRBJ2-3; size: .; DNA: TGTGCCAGTAGTACGGCGAGAGACGGGACGCAGTATTTT; CDR3: CASSTARDGTQYF
D: .; V: TRBV14; J: TRBJ2-7; size: many; DNA: TGTGCCAGCAGCCAAGATCGAGGGAGAGCTGCCAAGCTGTACTTC; CDR3: CASSQDRGRAAKLYF
D: .; V: TRBV24-1; J: TRBJ2-1; size: .; DNA: TGTGCCACCAGTGACCCGCAAGGGGGTTCCTACAATGAGCAGTTCTTC; CDR3: CATSDPQGGSYNEQFF
D: .; V: TRBV7-9; J: TRBJ1-4; size: .; DNA: TGTGCCAGCAGCTTATGGGCAGCAACTAATGAAAAACTGTTTTTT; CDR3: CASSLWAATNEKLFF
D: TRBD1; V: TRBV28; J: TRBJ1-3; size: .; DNA: TGTGCCAGCAGTTTATGGGGACAGAACCCCTCTGGAAACACCATATATTTT; CDR3: CASSLWGQNPSGNTIYF
D: .; V: TRBV10-3; J: TRBJ1-2; size: .; DNA: TGTGCCATCAGAAAGAGACAGGATAACTATGGCTACACCTTC; CDR3: CAIRKRQDNYGYTF
D: .; V: TRBV4-3; J: TRBJ1-4; size: .; DNA: TGCGCCAGCAGCCAAGCCGCAGATCCGATTAATGAAAAACTGTTTTTT; CDR3: CASSQAADPINEKLFF
D: .; V: TRBV5-6; J: TRBJ1-3; size: .; DNA: TGTGCCAGCAGCACTCCGGGAAGCTCTGGAAACACCATATATTTT; CDR3: CASSTPGSSGNTIYF
D: TRBD2; V: TRBV27; J: TRBJ2-1; size: .; DNA: TGTGCCAGTGCGTCGGGACTAGGGACCTACAATGAGCAGTTCTTC; CDR3: CASASGLGTYNEQFF
D: TRBD2; V: TRBV4-1; J: TRBJ2-3; size: once; DNA: TGCGCCAGCAGAGGTACCGGACTAGCGGAGGCCCACACAGATACGCAGTATTTT; CDR3: CASRGTGLAEAHTDTQYF
D: TRBD1; V: TRBV5-1; J: TRBJ1-2; size: .; DNA: TGCGCCAGCAGCTTGGGGGACAGAGCTAACTATGGCTACACCTTC; CDR3: CASSLGDRANYGYTF
D: .; V: TRBV6-5; J: TRBJ2-1; size: .; DNA: TGTGCCAGCACCCAACAGGCCTACAATGAGCAGTTCTTC; CDR3: CASTQQAYNEQFF
D: TRBD1; V: TRBV5-5; J: TRBJ2-1; size: .; DNA: TGTGCCAGCAGCCTGGGACAGGGGTCCTACAATGAGCAGTTCTTC; CDR3: CASSLGQGSYNEQFF
D: TRBD1; V: TRBV7-2; J: TRBJ2-1; size: .; DNA: TGTGCCAGCAGCTTACCAACAGGGGGCTCCTACAATGAGCAGTTCTTC; CDR3: CASSLPTGGSYNEQFF
D: .; V: TRBV4-1; J: TRBJ1-3; size: .; DNA: TGCGCCAGCAGCTCAAATCGGGGGGTCGGAAACACCATATATTTT; CDR3: CASSSNRGVGNTIYF
D: TRBD2; V: TRBV27; J: TRBJ2-7; size: .; DNA: TGTGCCAGCAGTTTTTTAGCGGGAAGTCTATATGAGCAGTACTTC; CDR3: CASSFLAGSLYEQYF
D: .; V: TRBV5-6; J: TRBJ1-2; size: many; DNA: TGTGCCAGCAGCTTGCTTTGGGACTACGGCTACACCTTC; CDR3: CASSLLWDYGYTF
D: .; V: TRBV10-3; J: TRBJ2-5; size: .; DNA: TGTGCCATCAGTGGTAGGGACACTCAGACCCAGTACTTC; CDR3: CAISGRDTQTQYF
D: TRBD1; V: TRBV9; J: TRBJ1-2; size: .; DNA: TGTGCCAGCAGCCAGAGGGACAGGGTCATCTATGGCTACACCTTC; CDR3: CASSQRDRVIYGYTF
D: .; V: TRBV19; J: TRBJ2-7; size: .; DNA: TGTGCCAGTAGTATAGATCGAGGACAGCCTCCCCAGTACTTC; CDR3: CASSIDRGQPPQYF
D: .; V: TRBV13; J: TRBJ2-3; size: .; DNA: TGTGCCAGCAGCTTAGGCCGGTACACAGATACGCAGTATTTT; CDR3: CASSLGRYTDTQYF
D: .; V: TRBV6-1; J: TRBJ2-7; size: .; DNA: TGTGCCACCACGAGGGACTTTTCCTACGAGCAGTACTTC; CDR3: CATTRDFSYEQYF